The 11 T cell receptor beta chains presented below share a single source sample, sequenced in a study of CD8+CD57+ T cells in acquired aplastic anemia listed by TCRdb under 2018. Sequencing instrument: Illumina HiSeq 2000. Genomic DNA was used as template for profiling of TCR beta VDJ combinations and CDR3 sequences. TCRdb reran the public reads through fastp at Q25 and MiXCR, keeping productive beta chains. Entries are consolidated by CDR3 protein sequence, retaining the most common genes and DNA. Recorded for this sample are approximately 190,000 distinct CDR3 sequences; 40% to 55% of them occurred a single time. The ten largest clones capture around 9.7% of the sample. Flow cytometry had shown CD8+CD57+ cell expansion in the patients selected for sequencing. Sequencing was done on a sample of sorted CD4+, CD8+, or CD8+CD57+ T cells (not recorded which) from PBMCs. The receptor set was obtained from a human donor with aplastic anemia.

This chain joins TRBV29-1 and TRBJ2-5, with 12 bases aligning to TRBD2. Germline CDR1 reads SQVTM; CDR2 reads ANQGSEA. The CDR3 covers 15 residues. The CDR3 protein is CSARGLAGGPETQYF. The CDR3 DNA follows: TGCAGTGCTAGGGGGCTAGCGGGAGGGCCAGAGACCCAGTACTTC.

The CDR3 spells CASSWGVAGQFF. The DNA for the CDR3 is TGTGCCAGCAGTTGGGGGGTAGCGGGGCAGTTCTTC. The genes are TRBV12-3 or TRBV12-4 and TRBJ2-1; 7 bases are a match to TRBD2. The CDR3 runs to 12 residues. With V trimmed by 4 bases and J by 12 bases, 6 bases remained unmatched.

At least ten counts were recorded for this clonotype. Here the CDR3 reads CAISEAGGRAVSYEQYF. The DNA for the CDR3 is TGTGCCATCAGTGAGGCCGGGGGCAGGGCGGTCTCCTACGAGCAGTACTTC. The rearrangement joins TRBV10-3 to TRBJ2-7, with D possibly being TRBD1 or TRBD2 (6 bases each). V was trimmed by 2 bases and J by 0 bases, leaving 17 bases between them. This CDR3 contains 17 residues. Germline values: CDR1 ENHRY, CDR2 SYGVKD.

The CDR3 is CASSGTHSVYEQYF. In nucleotides, the CDR3 is TGCGCCAGCTCAGGGACACACTCGGTCTACGAGCAGTACTTC. This rearrangement joins TRBV10-1 to TRBJ2-7, with D tentatively TRBD1 (6 bases). Trimming pared 8 bases from V and 3 bases from J, leaving 17 bases between. Germline CDR1 is WNHNN and CDR2 is SYGVQD (reference sequence). The length of the CDR3 is 14 residues.

This clonotype was detected only a few times. The rearrangement joins TRBV29-1 to TRBJ1-4; D possibly corresponds to TRBD1 (5 bases). CDR1 SQVTM and CDR2 ANQGSEA come from the germline V gene. This CDR3 region has 12 residues. Trimming shortened V by 7 bases and J by 5 bases, and 11 bases separated the two germline ends. The CDR3 loop reads CSADSSNEKLFF. In DNA form, the CDR3 reads TGCAGCGCCGACAGTAGCAATGAAAAACTGTTTTTT. Together with reference TRBV29-1 and TRBJ1-4, the CDR3 gives the full variable domain: SAVISQKPSRDICQRGTSLTIQCQVDSQVTMMFWYRQQPGQSLTLIATANQGSEATYESGFVIDKFPISRPNLTFSTLTVSNMSPEDSSIYLCSADSSNEKLFFGSGTQLSVL.

The gene calls are TRBV27 and TRBJ1-4; TRBD1 aligns across 8 bases. The V and J ends lost 3 bases and 3 bases, in that order; junction bases with no gene match: 12. The CDR3 runs to 18 residues. Germline CDR1 MNHEY, CDR2 SMNVEV (reference sequence). CDR3 residues: CASSFALHRGTANEKLFF. CDR3 coding DNA: TGTGCCAGCAGTTTCGCACTCCACAGGGGGACGGCTAATGAAAAACTGTTTTTT.

The table lists this clonotype with a few counts. CDR3 amino acids: CASSFALPPLHF. The CDR3 DNA reads as TGTGCCAGCAGTTTTGCCCTGCCACCCCTCCACTTT. The chain carries TRBV12-3 or TRBV12-4 and TRBJ1-6, with no clear D. The CDR3 is 12 residues long. Trimming cost V 3 bases and J 11 bases, with 8 bases left between them.

This clonotype has a count of ten or more. The J gene is TRBJ2-3, the V gene TRBV7-2; D possibly matches TRBD1 or TRBD2 (7 bases each). CDR1 is SGHTA, CDR2 FQGNSA, per germline. CDR3 length equals 16 residues. V lost 5 bases, J lost 0 bases, and 15 bases lay in between. DNA for the CDR3: TGTGCCAGCAGCATAGGGGGGGACAGAAGCACAGATACGCAGTATTTT. Its translation: CASSIGGDRSTDTQYF.

This clonotype appeared a few times. Its ends do not fully match the called genes, so a read error is possible. Here the CDR3 DNA reads TGTGCCAGTCACTTCCTAGGGGGCCTGCGGGTTATTTTC. Translated, it gives CASHFLGGLRVIF. The V and J genes are TRBV6-1 and TRBJ2-7; 7 bases fit TRBD1. Germline V gene sequence: CDR1 MNHNS, CDR2 SASEGT. This CDR3 spans 13 amino acids.

This clonotype was seen only once. The junction departs from the called germline gene at one end, perhaps through a read error. The V gene is TRBV6-5, the J gene TRBJ2-3, with D perhaps TRBD2 (6 bases). The CDR3 consists of 15 residues. Germline lookup yields CDR1 MNHEY and CDR2 SVGAGI. The CDR3 nucleotides read TGTGCCATCAGTTACCGGACTACCTACACAGATACGCAGTATTTT. It encodes CAISYRTTYTDTQYF.

This sequence joins TRBV7-3 and TRBJ2-5; 10 bases match TRBD1. The CDR3 is 15 amino acids. Germline-derived CDR1 and CDR2 are SGHTA and FQGTGA. V lost 10 bases and J lost 4; bases outside the gene matches: 12. CDR3 protein: CANPPLDRGLETQYF. For the CDR3, the DNA is TGTGCCAACCCCCCTTTAGACAGGGGGCTAGAGACCCAGTACTTC.